This T cell receptor beta chain was sequenced for a study of human T cells and chemical hapten exposure. Study summary: The variation in per-sample TCR yields arose mainly from small differences in pooled library volumes.

Findings and limits, study-wide: Among TCRs, those above 1 in 1000 frequency were unaffected by DPC sensitization.

From germline, CDR1 is MNHEY and CDR2 SVGEGT. This CDR3 has 17 residues. V was pared by 6 bases and J by 1 base, with 19 bases between. RNA extraction used unfractionated whole blood as the source of total RNA. This clonotype was seen at least ten times. Its matching antigen is unknown. In the library, unique molecular identifiers were attached to individual cDNA molecules. The authors' processing: Between 23,224 and 690,600 TCRs appeared in each sample, and the median stood at 95,638. TCRdb redid the calling of the reads with MiXCR, one entry per CDR3 protein. TCRdb assigned the V and J calls; the authors' analysis was not used. This table holds about 120,000 distinct CDR3 sequences, 8% to 9.5% found once.

This rearrangement joins TRBV6-2 or TRBV6-3 to TRBJ1-5; D is perhaps TRBD1 (5 bases). The clonotype originates from a human donor in good health. Some clones in this sample may be carry-over from other donors' samples. Sequenced sample: whole blood. CDR3 nucleotide sequence: TGTGCCAGCAGCTACCGGCTGGGGGGGGTCAGCAATCAGCCCCAGCATTTT. Translating it yields CASSYRLGGVSNQPQHF.